Presented here are 26 T cell receptor beta chains from one specimen sequenced in a study of cytomegalovirus exposure and HLA in healthy donors. The primer mix had 60 Vbeta and 13 Jbeta primers. Sequencing was performed with immunoSEQ multiplex PCR; in TCRdb, only in-frame clones are kept and a portion is missing. The table has around 180,000 clones, 65% to 80% seen once; the top ten hold approximately 0.7%. The sequenced sample was PBMCs. The receptors stem from a woman aged 40 to 49 in good health and CMV-seronegative.

The sample holds one count of this clone. V and J are TRBV2 and TRBJ1-1; 10 bases align to TRBD1. CDR1 and CDR2 (germline): SNHLY, FYNNEI. The CDR3 consists of 16 residues. Unmatched junction bases numbered 12, after V lost 4 bases and J lost 7 bases. The CDR3 reads CASSGGGTGVTGEAFF. The CDR3 nucleotides are TGTGCCAGCAGTGGCGGAGGGACAGGGGTTACCGGTGAAGCTTTCTTT.

The chain has TRBV5-5 and TRBJ2-7; no reliable D call. The CDR3 is 14 residues long. Looked up from germline, CDR1 is SGHKS and CDR2 is YYEKEE (reference sequence). Trimming pared 4 bases from V and 4 bases from J, leaving 15 bases between. The CDR3 reads CASSLVVSGYEQYF. DNA for the CDR3: TGTGCCAGCAGCCTGGTGGTCAGTGGTTACGAGCAGTACTTC.

This chain connects TRBV30 to TRBJ2-3; D is ambiguous. Germline V gene lookup returns CDR1 GTSNPN and CDR2 SVGIG (reference sequence). This CDR3 spans 11 amino acids. With 2 bases removed from V and 2 bases from J, the gap between germline ends came to 2 bases. Written as DNA, the CDR3 is TGTGCCTGGAGTTACACAGATACGCAGTATTTT. Translating gives CAWSYTDTQYF.

J is TRBJ2-7 and V is TRBV19; 8 bases are shared with TRBD2. This CDR3 has 15 amino acids. With 4 bases clipped from V and 1 base from J, the junction kept 6 bases outside the gene matches. Per the germline V gene, CDR1 is LNHDA and CDR2 is SQIVND (reference sequence). The CDR3 DNA sequence: TGTGCCAGTAGTAAGCCCCAGCGGGGGTCCTACGAGCAGTACTTC. Translated, it gives CASSKPQRGSYEQYF.

V and J are TRBV6-6 and TRBJ2-3, with 9 bases matching TRBD2. Germline lookup yields CDR1 MNHNY and CDR2 SVGAGI (reference sequence). With 7 bases clipped from V and 4 bases from J, the junction kept 12 bases outside the gene matches. This CDR3 has 16 amino acids. The CDR3 here is CASTPRVRGGADTQYF. Here the CDR3 DNA reads TGTGCCAGCACCCCTAGGGTCCGCGGGGGGGCAGATACGCAGTATTTT.

This chain connects TRBV27 to TRBJ1-1, with TRBD1 as a possible D gene (5 bases). The V end was cut by 3 bases, the J end by 1 base, with 9 bases between. CDR3 length: 14 residues. Per the germline V gene, CDR1 is MNHEY and CDR2 is SMNVEV (reference sequence). CDR3 DNA sequence: TGTGCCAGCAGTTTTGGGAGGGGGAACACTGAAGCTTTCTTT. Its protein product is CASSFGRGNTEAFF.

The V call is TRBV5-6, the J call TRBJ2-3; D possibly corresponds to TRBD1 (6 bases). Trimming took off 0 bases at V and 5 bases at J, with 10 bases between the two ends. CDR3 length: 14 residues. Germline V gene lookup returns CDR1 SGHDT and CDR2 YYEEEE. The CDR3, as DNA: TGTGCCAGCAGCTTGGGTCAGGGGTTAGATACGCAGTATTTT. This codes for CASSLGQGLDTQYF.

The gene calls are TRBV7-4 and TRBJ1-1, with no clear D. The length of the CDR3 is 10 residues. Germline V gene sequence: CDR1 SGHVT, CDR2 SQSDAQ. V was shortened by 3 bases and J by 8 bases, with 4 bases between the two germline ends. The CDR3 here is CASSLAEAFF. DNA for the CDR3: TGTGCCAGCAGCTTGGCCGAAGCTTTCTTT.

The chain recombines TRBV10-3 with TRBJ1-1, with D possibly matching TRBD1 (6 bases). Germline lookup yields CDR1 ENHRY and CDR2 SYGVKD. The CDR3 has 15 amino acids. Deletions cut 4 bases from V and 4 bases from J, with 16 bases between. The CDR3 protein is CAISAVGGAPTEAFF. The CDR3 coding sequence is TGTGCCATCAGTGCGGTAGGGGGGGCTCCCACTGAAGCTTTCTTT.

This clone was recorded only once. This chain connects TRBV12-5 to TRBJ2-7, with D unresolved. Between the trimmed V and J ends, which lost 2 bases and 2 bases, there was a span of 7 bases. This CDR3 spans 13 amino acids. Germline V gives CDR1 LGHNT, CDR2 FRNRAP. The CDR3 DNA reads TGTGCTAGTGGTTTGCCGTGGCCCTACGAGCAGTACTTC. Translating it yields CASGLPWPYEQYF.

V gene TRBV5-4 combines with J gene TRBJ2-1, with 7 nucleotides matching TRBD1. CDR3 length: 14 residues. The V gene's germline CDR1 is SGHNT and CDR2 YYREEE (reference sequence). The J segment lost 5 bases and the V segment lost 3 bases, leaving 5 bases of the junction unmatched. The CDR3: CASSSGTDNNEQFF. The CDR3 DNA reads as TGTGCCAGCAGCTCCGGGACAGACAACAATGAGCAGTTCTTC.

In its sample, this clone was seen once. The rearrangement uses TRBV20-1 and TRBJ2-5, with a tentative D call TRBD1 (6 bases). This CDR3 has 8 amino acids. The germline CDR1 and CDR2 sequences are DFQATT and SNEGSKA (reference sequence). The CDR3 loop reads CRTGPQYF. The CDR3 bases are TGCAGGACAGGACCGCAGTACTTC.

This clone has more than one count but fewer than ten. The chain employs TRBV13 and TRBJ1-6; D not certain. With 4 bases removed from V and 9 bases from J, the gap between germline ends came to 16 bases. Germline CDR1 is PRHDT and CDR2 is FYEKMQ (reference sequence). This CDR3 comprises 15 residues. CDR3 loop: CASSSGSQMRSPLHF. As DNA, the CDR3 is TGTGCCAGCAGCTCGGGGTCCCAAATGCGTTCACCCCTCCACTTT.

J is TRBJ2-5 and V is TRBV5-5; D perhaps matches TRBD2 (6 bases). Germline CDR1 and CDR2: SGHKS and YYEKEE (reference sequence). CDR3 size: 13 residues. The germline V and J ends were trimmed by 3 bases and 2 bases, with 8 bases remaining between them. The CDR3: CASSSGLQETQYF. The CDR3 DNA sequence: TGTGCCAGCAGCTCGGGACTTCAAGAGACCCAGTACTTC.

This clone was detected ten times or more. This sequence joins TRBV6-5 and TRBJ2-2; the match to TRBD2 covers 8 bases. After removal of 0 bases from V and 6 bases from J, the junction contained 6 bases not matched to a gene. The germline CDR1 and CDR2 sequences are MNHEY and SVGAGI. The CDR3 is made up of 16 amino acids. In DNA form, the CDR3 reads TGTGCCAGCAGTTACTCTGGCGGGAGGACGGCCGGGGAGCTGTTTTTT. It yields the protein CASSYSGGRTAGELFF.

V is TRBV7-8 and J is TRBJ2-1; 12 bases are a match to TRBD2. CDR3 length equals 20 residues. Germline CDR1 SGHVS, CDR2 FQNEAQ. V shed 2 bases, J shed 2 bases, and the junction held 13 bases outside the gene matches. CDR3 amino acids: CASSLTGVRASGRAYNEQFF. CDR3 sequence (DNA): TGTGCCAGCAGCTTAACCGGGGTGCGGGCTAGCGGGAGGGCCTACAATGAGCAGTTCTTC.

This chain connects TRBV28 to TRBJ1-1, with 8 bases fitting TRBD1. Germline V gene lookup returns CDR1 MDHEN and CDR2 SYDVKM. V was clipped by 5 bases and J by 3 bases; unmatched bases: 5. There are 14 residues in the CDR3. The CDR3 DNA reads TGTGCCAGCAGTGTAGACAGGGGAGACACTGAAGCTTTCTTT. This sequence encodes CASSVDRGDTEAFF. Using reference TRBV28 and TRBJ1-1 for the parts outside the CDR3, the full variable domain is DVKVTQSSRYLVKRTGEKVFLECVQDMDHENMFWYRQDPGLGLRLIYFSYDVKMKEKGDIPEGYSVSREKKERFSLILESASTNQTSMYLCASSVDRGDTEAFFGQGTRLTVV.

This clone showed up just once. The chain couples TRBV28 to TRBJ2-3, with 10 bases aligning to TRBD2. With 7 bases clipped from V and 1 base from J, the junction kept 11 bases outside the gene matches. The V gene's germline CDR1 is MDHEN and CDR2 SYDVKM. The CDR3 is 17 residues long. Here the CDR3 reads CASNLGGAGGGTDTQYF. DNA of the CDR3: TGTGCCAGCAACTTAGGGGGAGCGGGAGGGGGCACAGATACGCAGTATTTT.

V gene TRBV5-4 combines with J gene TRBJ1-1; 11 bases align to TRBD1. Germline V lookup: CDR1 SGHNT, CDR2 YYREEE (reference sequence). The CDR3 length is 14 residues. Trimming at V came to 7 bases and at J to 3 bases, leaving 5 bases not matched to a gene. The CDR3 reads CASGQGASHTEAFF. As DNA, the CDR3 is TGTGCCAGCGGACAGGGGGCTTCCCACACTGAAGCTTTCTTT.

The chain couples TRBV25-1 to TRBJ1-2; D is undetermined. Deletions cut 8 bases from V and 1 base from J, with 8 bases between. Germline V CDR1 and CDR2: MGHDK, SYGVNS. This CDR3 comprises 12 residues. The CDR3 loop is CASGPLNYGYTF. CDR3 sequence (DNA): TGTGCCAGCGGGCCGCTTAACTATGGCTACACCTTC.

The chain couples TRBV5-1 to TRBJ2-2; 7 nucleotides match TRBD1. The germline V gene has CDR1 SGHRS and CDR2 YFSETQ. The trim removed 4 bases at V and 6 bases at J, leaving 9 bases unmatched. The CDR3 spans 15 residues. As DNA, the CDR3 is TGCGCCAGCAGCACCGGACAGGTTGCCTCCGGGGAGCTGTTTTTT. Encoded protein: CASSTGQVASGELFF.

This chain joins TRBV6-5 and TRBJ1-1, with D unclear. Germline lookup yields CDR1 MNHEY and CDR2 SVGAGI. This CDR3 is built from 12 residues. V lost 6 bases and J lost 7, with 12 bases in between. CDR3 protein: CASSRVGSEAFF. The CDR3 DNA follows: TGTGCCAGCAGCCGGGTAGGTAGTGAAGCTTTCTTT.

The gene calls are TRBV2 and TRBJ2-7; weak D call: TRBD2 (5 bases). The CDR3 totals 14 residues. Trimming pared 11 bases from V and 4 bases from J, leaving 21 bases between. The germline V gene has CDR1 SNHLY and CDR2 FYNNEI. The CDR3 reads CAYLPKDSTYEQYF. The CDR3 DNA sequence: TGTGCCTACTTGCCAAAGGACTCAACTTACGAGCAGTACTTC.

The CDR3 nucleotides read TGCGCCAGCAGCTTGGTTTCGGGTGAGCAGTTCTTC. Protein sequence: CASSLVSGEQFF. The chain joins TRBV5-1 to TRBJ2-1; D not certain. Germline V lookup: CDR1 SGHRS, CDR2 YFSETQ. With 0 bases removed from V and 9 bases from J, the gap between germline ends came to 7 bases. This CDR3 is built from 12 residues.

This clone was found a few times. The CDR3 bases are TGTGCCAGCAGCTTCACTTTCGGCGAGCAGTACTTC. Translated: CASSFTFGEQYF. This chain uses TRBV5-6 with TRBJ2-7, with D hard to call. The CDR3 is 12 amino acids. Per germline, CDR1 SGHDT and CDR2 YYEEEE. The V end lost 2 bases, the J end lost 6 bases, and 9 bases lay between the germline ends.

V usage is TRBV5-6 and J usage is TRBJ2-5, with 11 bases fitting TRBD2. The CDR3 consists of 17 residues. V shed 0 bases and J 2 bases; nucleotides not matched to a gene: 6. CDR1 is SGHDT and CDR2 is YYEEEE in the germline V gene. CDR3 nucleotide sequence: TGTGCCAGCAGCTTGGGGCTAGCGGGGGGTTCTCAAGAGACCCAGTACTTC. Residues: CASSLGLAGGSQETQYF.